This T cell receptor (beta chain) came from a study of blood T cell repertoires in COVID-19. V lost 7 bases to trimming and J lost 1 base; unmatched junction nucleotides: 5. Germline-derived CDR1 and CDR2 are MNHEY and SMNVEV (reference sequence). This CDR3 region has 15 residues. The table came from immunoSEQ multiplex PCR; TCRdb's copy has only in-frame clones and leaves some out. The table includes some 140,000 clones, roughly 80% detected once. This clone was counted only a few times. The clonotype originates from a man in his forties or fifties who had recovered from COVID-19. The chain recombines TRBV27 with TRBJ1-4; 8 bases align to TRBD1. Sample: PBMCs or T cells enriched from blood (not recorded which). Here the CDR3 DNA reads TGTGCCAGCAAATCGACAGGGGTAACTAATGAAAAACTGTTTTTT. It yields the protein CASKSTGVTNEKLFF.